This T cell receptor beta chain appears in the sequencing data of a study of spatial heterogeneity in lung cancer. V shed 7 bases and J 0 bases; nucleotides not matched to a gene: 22. The CDR3 is made up of 20 amino acids. Germline CDR1 is MDHEN and CDR2 is SYDVKM. TCRdb itself ran the 5' RACE reads through MiXCR, one entry per CDR3 protein. This sample has about 3,100 distinct CDR3 sequences, with around a tenth found just once. Documented time point: sample taken at primary tumor resection. The sequenced material consisted of unsorted whole RNA from tumor, nontumor lung or frozen PBMC. In its sample, this clonotype is large. No antigen is known for it. Study-wide results and limits: Counts of expanded intratumoral alpha and beta TCRs tracked tumor mutation counts.

The chain is built from TRBV28 and TRBJ1-2; 8 nucleotides agree with TRBD1. The sample was lung tumor tissue, taken at surgery. The receptor's source is a male donor with early-stage non-small cell lung cancer. CDR3 coding DNA: TGTGCCAGCAACCCCGGGACAGGCGCTTTGAACCCCTCCTCTAACTATGGCTACACCTTC. Protein sequence: CASNPGTGALNPSSNYGYTF.